This record covers a single T cell receptor (beta chain). Trimming took 8 bases from V and 1 from J, leaving 5 bases between them. CDR1 ENHRY and CDR2 SYGVKD come from the germline V gene. The CDR3 is made up of 11 amino acids. This record belongs to a study of blood T cell repertoires in COVID-19. Study as a whole: Acute and convalescent COVID-19 samples came from the United States, Italy and Spain. From T cells, B-cell-depleted T cells, or PBMCs came the material, which was cDNA or gDNA.

Methods used by the authors: Researchers report that nucleated cell counts were estimated from reference gene primer amplification. Profiled with immunoSEQ multiplex PCR; TCRdb holds only in-frame clones, not every one. The V and J calls and clone size are taken from that table; D and trimming were inferred from the DNA. The table lists approximately 92,000 clones, 82% of them singletons. The sequencing sample was made of peripheral blood. This sequence joins TRBV10-3 and TRBJ1-1; D is undetermined. This receptor was obtained from a man older than 75 with acute or convalescent COVID-19. CDR3 amino acids: CAIRGNTEAFF. CDR3 nucleotide sequence: TGTGCCATCCGGGGGAACACTGAAGCTTTCTTT.